This T cell receptor beta chain came from a study of T cells in Graves' hyperthyroidism and ophthalmopathy. The length of the CDR3 is 15 residues. The germline V gene has CDR1 SGHKS and CDR2 YYEKEE (reference sequence). The V and J ends lost 4 bases and 4 bases respectively, with 12 bases between them. Amplification of TCR beta CDR3 regions was performed using RNA transcripts as template. A set of HTBI primers served as the primers for a first-round RT-PCR of the TCR CDR3. TCRdb independently ran MiXCR on the multiplex PCR reads; one entry per CDR3 protein. In the table there are a few hundred thousand distinct CDR3 sequences, 13% of which are singletons.

The sequence was collected from a man under 40 with Graves' hyperthyroidism that later progressed to Graves' ophthalmopathy. V and J are TRBV5-5 and TRBJ1-6; no reliable D call. The sequenced material came from blood. The CDR3 here is CASSRSDPYNSPLHF. The CDR3 DNA is TGTGCCAGCAGCCGTTCGGATCCTTATAATTCACCCCTCCACTTT.